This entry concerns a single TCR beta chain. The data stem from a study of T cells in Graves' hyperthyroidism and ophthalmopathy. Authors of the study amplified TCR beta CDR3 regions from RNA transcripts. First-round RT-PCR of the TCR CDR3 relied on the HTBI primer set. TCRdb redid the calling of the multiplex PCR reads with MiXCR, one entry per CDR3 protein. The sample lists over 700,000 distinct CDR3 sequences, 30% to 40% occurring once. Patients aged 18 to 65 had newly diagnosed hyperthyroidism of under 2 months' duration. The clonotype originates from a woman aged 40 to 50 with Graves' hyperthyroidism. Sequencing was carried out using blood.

This chain's CDR3 is CASSPGTPFSYEQYF. The CDR3 coding sequence is TGTGCCAGCAGCCCCGGGACCCCCTTCTCCTACGAGCAGTACTTC. The chain links TRBV7-2 to TRBJ2-7, with D perhaps being TRBD1 or TRBD2 (5 bases each). The V gene's germline CDR1 is SGHTA and CDR2 FQGNSA. This CDR3 contains 15 residues. Between the trimmed V and J ends, which lost 5 bases and 0 bases, there was a span of 14 bases.